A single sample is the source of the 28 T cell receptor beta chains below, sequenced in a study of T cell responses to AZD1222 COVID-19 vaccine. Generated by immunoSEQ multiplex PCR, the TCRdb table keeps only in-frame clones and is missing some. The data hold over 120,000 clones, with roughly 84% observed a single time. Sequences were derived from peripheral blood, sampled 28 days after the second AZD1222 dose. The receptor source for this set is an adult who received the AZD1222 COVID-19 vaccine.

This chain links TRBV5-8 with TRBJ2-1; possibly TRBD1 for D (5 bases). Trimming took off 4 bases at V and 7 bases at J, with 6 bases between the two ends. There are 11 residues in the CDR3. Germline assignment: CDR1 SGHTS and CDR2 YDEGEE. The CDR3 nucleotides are TGTGCCAGCAGCCCAGGGAATGAGCAGTTCTTC. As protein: CASSPGNEQFF. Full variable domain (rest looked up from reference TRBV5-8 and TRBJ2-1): EAGVTQSPTHLIKTRGQQATLRCSPISGHTSVYWYQQALGLGLQFLLWYDEGEERNRGNFPPRFSGRQFPNYSSELNVNALELEDSALYLCASSPGNEQFFGPGTRLTVL.

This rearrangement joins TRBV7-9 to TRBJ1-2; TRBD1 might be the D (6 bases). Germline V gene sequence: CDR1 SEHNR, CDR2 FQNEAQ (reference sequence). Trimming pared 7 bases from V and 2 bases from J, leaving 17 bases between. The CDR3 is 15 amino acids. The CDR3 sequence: CASTPPGTRNYGYTF. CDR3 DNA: TGTGCCAGCACCCCGCCCGGGACAAGGAACTATGGCTACACCTTC.

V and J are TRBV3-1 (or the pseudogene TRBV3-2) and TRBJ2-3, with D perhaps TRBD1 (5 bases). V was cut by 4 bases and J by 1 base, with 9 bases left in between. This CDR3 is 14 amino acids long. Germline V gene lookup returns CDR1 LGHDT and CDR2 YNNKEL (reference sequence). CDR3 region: CASSPTDGTDTQYF. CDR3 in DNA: TGTGCCAGCAGCCCGACAGATGGCACAGATACGCAGTATTTT.

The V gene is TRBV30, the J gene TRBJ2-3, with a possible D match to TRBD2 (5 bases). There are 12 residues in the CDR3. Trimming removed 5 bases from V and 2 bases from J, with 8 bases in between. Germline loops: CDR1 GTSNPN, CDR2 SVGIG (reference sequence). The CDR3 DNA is TGTGCCTGGGAGGACTTCACAGATACGCAGTATTTT. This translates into CAWEDFTDTQYF.

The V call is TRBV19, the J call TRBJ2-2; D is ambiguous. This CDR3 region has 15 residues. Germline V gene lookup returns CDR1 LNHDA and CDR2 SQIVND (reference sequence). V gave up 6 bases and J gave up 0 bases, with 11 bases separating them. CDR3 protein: CASRPRYTNTGELFF. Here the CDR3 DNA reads TGTGCCAGTAGACCCCGGTATACGAACACCGGGGAGCTGTTTTTT.

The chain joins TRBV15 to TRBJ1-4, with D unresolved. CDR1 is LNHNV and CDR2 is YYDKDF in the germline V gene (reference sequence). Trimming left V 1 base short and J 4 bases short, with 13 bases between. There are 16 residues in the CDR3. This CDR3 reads CATSRGAGLSNEKLFF. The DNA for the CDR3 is TGTGCCACCAGCAGAGGGGCGGGTCTTAGTAATGAAAAACTGTTTTTT.

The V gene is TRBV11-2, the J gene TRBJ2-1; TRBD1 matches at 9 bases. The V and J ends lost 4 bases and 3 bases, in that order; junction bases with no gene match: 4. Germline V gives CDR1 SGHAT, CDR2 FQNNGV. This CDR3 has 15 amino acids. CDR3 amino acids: CASSWPTGGYNEQFF. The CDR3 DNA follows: TGTGCCAGCAGCTGGCCGACAGGGGGCTACAATGAGCAGTTCTTC.

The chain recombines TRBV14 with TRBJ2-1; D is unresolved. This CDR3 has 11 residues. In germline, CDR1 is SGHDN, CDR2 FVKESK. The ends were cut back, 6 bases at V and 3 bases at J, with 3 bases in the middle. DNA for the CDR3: TGTGCCAGCAGTCGCTACAATGAGCAGTTCTTC. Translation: CASSRYNEQFF.

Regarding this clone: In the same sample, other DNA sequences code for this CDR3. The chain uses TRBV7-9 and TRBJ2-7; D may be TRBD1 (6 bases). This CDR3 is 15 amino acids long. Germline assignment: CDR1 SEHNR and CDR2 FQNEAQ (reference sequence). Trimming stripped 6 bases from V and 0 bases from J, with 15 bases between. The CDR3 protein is CASSPRQAYSYEQYF. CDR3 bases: TGTGCCAGCAGTCCAAGACAGGCCTACTCCTACGAGCAGTACTTC.

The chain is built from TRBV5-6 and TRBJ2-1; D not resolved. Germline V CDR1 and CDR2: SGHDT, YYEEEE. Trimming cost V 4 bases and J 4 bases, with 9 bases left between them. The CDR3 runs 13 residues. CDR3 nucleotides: TGTGCCAGCAGCAAGGACCATTACAATGAGCAGTTCTTC. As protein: CASSKDHYNEQFF. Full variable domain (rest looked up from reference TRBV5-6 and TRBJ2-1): DAGVTQSPTHLIKTRGQQVTLRCSPKSGHDTVSWYQQALGQGPQFIFQYYEEEERQRGNFPDRFSGHQFPNYSSELNVNALLLGDSALYLCASSKDHYNEQFFGPGTRLTVL.

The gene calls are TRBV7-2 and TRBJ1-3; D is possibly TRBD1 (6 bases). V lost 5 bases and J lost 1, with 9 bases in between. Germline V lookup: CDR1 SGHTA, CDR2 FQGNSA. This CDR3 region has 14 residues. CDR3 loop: CASSLTGSGNTIYF. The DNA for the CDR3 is TGTGCCAGCAGCCTAACAGGGTCTGGAAACACCATATATTTT.

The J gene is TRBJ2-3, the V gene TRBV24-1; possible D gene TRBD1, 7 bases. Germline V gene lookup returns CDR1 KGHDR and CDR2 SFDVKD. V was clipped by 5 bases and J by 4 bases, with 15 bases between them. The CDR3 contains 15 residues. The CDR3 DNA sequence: TGTGCCACCAGTGGCCAAGACAGGGAGGCAGATACGCAGTATTTT. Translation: CATSGQDREADTQYF.

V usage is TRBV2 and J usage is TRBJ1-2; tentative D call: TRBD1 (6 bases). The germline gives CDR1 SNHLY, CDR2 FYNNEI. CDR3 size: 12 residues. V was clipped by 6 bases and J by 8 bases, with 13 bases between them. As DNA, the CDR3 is TGTGCCAGCAGCGGGACAACCCCCGGCTACACCTTC. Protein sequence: CASSGTTPGYTF.

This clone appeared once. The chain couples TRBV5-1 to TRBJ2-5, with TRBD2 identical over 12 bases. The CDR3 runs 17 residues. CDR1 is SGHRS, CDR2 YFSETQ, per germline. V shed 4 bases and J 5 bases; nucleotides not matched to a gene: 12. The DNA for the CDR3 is TGCGCCAGCAGCCCAGGACTAGCGGGAATCGGTAGGGAGACCCAGTACTTC. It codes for CASSPGLAGIGRETQYF.

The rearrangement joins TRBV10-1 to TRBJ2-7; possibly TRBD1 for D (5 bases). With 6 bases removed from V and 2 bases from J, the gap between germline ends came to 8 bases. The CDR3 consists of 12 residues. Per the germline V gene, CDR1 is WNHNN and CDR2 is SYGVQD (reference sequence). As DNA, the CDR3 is TGCGCCAGCAGCGAGGACACCTACGAGCAGTACTTC. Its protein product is CASSEDTYEQYF.

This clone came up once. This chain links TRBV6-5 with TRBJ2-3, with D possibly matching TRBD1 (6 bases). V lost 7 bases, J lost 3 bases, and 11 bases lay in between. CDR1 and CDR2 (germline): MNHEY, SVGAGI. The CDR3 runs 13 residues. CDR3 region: CASNLQGTDTQYF. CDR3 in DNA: TGTGCCAGCAATCTACAGGGTACAGATACGCAGTATTTT.

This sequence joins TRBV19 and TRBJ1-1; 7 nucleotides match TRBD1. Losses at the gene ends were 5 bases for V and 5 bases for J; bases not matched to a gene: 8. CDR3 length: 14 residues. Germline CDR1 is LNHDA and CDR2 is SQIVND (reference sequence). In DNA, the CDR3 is TGTGCCAGTAGTCAAGGGGGCGCAGGGACTGAAGCTTTCTTT. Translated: CASSQGGAGTEAFF.

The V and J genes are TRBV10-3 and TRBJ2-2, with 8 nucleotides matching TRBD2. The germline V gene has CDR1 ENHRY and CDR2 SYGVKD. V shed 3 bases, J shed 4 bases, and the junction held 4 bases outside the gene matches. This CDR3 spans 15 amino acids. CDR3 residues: CAISEQSGGTGELFF. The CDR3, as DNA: TGTGCCATCAGTGAACAGAGCGGGGGCACCGGGGAGCTGTTTTTT.

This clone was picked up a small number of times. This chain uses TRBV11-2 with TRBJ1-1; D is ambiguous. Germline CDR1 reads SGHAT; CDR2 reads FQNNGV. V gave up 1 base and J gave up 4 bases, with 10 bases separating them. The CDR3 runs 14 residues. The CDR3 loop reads CASSLVGPVTEAFF. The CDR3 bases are TGTGCCAGCAGCTTAGTAGGGCCAGTCACTGAAGCTTTCTTT.

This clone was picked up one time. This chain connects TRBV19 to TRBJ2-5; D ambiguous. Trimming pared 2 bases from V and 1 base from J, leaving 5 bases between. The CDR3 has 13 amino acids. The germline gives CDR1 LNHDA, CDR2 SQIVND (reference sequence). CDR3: CASSITGQETQYF. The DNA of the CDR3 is TGTGCCAGTAGTATAACGGGCCAAGAGACCCAGTACTTC. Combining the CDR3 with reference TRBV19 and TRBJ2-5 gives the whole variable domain DGGITQSPKYLFRKEGQNVTLSCEQNLNHDAMYWYRQDPGQGLRLIYYSQIVNDFQKGDIAEGYSVSREKKESFPLTVTSAQKNPTAFYLCASSITGQETQYFGPGTRLLVL.

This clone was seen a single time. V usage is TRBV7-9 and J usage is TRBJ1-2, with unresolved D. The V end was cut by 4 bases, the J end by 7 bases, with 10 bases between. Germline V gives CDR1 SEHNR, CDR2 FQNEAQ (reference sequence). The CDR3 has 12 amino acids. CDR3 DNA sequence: TGTGCCAGCAGCTCCGGAGGTCCTGGCTACACCTTC. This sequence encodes CASSSGGPGYTF.

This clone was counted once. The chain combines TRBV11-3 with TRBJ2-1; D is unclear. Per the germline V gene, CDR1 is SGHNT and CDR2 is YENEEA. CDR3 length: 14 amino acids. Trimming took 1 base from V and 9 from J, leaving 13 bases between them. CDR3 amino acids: CASSLAPTDGEQFF. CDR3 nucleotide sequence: TGTGCCAGCAGCTTAGCCCCGACGGATGGTGAGCAGTTCTTC.

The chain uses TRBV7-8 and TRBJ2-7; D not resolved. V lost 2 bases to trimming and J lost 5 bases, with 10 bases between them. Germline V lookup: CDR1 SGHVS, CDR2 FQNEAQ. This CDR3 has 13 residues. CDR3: CASSLRTHHEQYF. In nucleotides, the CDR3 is TGTGCCAGCAGCTTACGGACCCACCACGAGCAGTACTTC.

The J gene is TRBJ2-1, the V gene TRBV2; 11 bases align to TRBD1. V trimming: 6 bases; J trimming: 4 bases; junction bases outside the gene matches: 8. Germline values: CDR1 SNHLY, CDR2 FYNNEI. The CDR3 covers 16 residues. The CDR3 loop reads CASRERGTGGYNEQFF. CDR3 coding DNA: TGTGCCAGCAGAGAGCGGGGGACAGGGGGTTACAATGAGCAGTTCTTC. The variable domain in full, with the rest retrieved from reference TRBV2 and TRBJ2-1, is EPEVTQTPSHQVTQMGQEVILRCVPISNHLYFYWYRQILGQKVEFLVSFYNNEISEKSEIFDDQFSVERPDGSNFTLKIRSTKLEDSAMYFCASRERGTGGYNEQFFGPGTRLTVL.

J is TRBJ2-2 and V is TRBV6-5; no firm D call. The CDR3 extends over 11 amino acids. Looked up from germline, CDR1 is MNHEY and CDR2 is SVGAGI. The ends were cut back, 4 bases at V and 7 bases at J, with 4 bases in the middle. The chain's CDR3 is CASSFGGELFF. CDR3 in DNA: TGTGCCAGCAGTTTCGGCGGGGAGCTGTTTTTT.

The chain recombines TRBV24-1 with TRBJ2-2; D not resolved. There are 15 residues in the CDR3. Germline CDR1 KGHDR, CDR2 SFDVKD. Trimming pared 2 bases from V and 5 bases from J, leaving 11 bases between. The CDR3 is CATSDSRTLTGELFF. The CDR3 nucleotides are TGTGCCACCAGTGATTCTAGGACCCTGACCGGGGAGCTGTTTTTT.

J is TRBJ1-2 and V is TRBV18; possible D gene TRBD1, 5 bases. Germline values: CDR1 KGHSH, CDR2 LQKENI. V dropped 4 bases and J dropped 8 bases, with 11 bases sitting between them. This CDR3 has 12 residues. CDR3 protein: CASSRAGLGYTF. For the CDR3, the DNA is TGTGCCAGCTCACGCGCAGGGTTAGGCTACACCTTC.

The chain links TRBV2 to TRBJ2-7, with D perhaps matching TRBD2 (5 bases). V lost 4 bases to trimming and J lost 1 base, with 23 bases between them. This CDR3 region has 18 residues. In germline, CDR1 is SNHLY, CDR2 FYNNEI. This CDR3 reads CASSGVGRDYSGSYEQYF. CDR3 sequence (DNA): TGTGCCAGCAGTGGTGTTGGGAGAGACTACAGCGGATCCTACGAGCAGTACTTC.